This TCR beta chain was profiled in a study of OX40 agonist ivuxolimab in advanced cancers. The germline V gene encodes CDR1 KGHSH and CDR2 LQKENI. V was pared by 6 bases and J by 1 base, with 9 bases between. The CDR3 is made up of 13 amino acids. Repertoires were generated with immunoSEQ multiplex PCR, while TCRdb's copy carries only in-frame clones and drops some. The top ten hold less than 0.4% of the sample, which has about 44,000 clones, 70% to 90% seen once. The TCR sequence derives from an adult with an advanced solid tumor such as melanoma, head and neck, liver or kidney cancer. The chain recombines TRBV18 with TRBJ1-1; D call uncertain. The sequencing used CD4+ or CD8+ T cells sorted from blood, collected in a trial of the OX40 agonist ivuxolimab. The CDR3 DNA reads TGTGCCAGCTCCTTCGCGAAGAACACTGAAGCTTTCTTT. This translates into CASSFAKNTEAFF.